Listed below are T cell receptor beta chains from one sample, sequenced in a study of blood T cell repertoires in COVID-19. The table came from immunoSEQ multiplex PCR; TCRdb's copy has only in-frame clones and leaves some out. The sample shows 150,000 to 200,000 clones, roughly 85% of them seen only once. What was sequenced was peripheral blood. The receptor set was obtained from a man in his 60s with active or convalescent COVID-19. Both conserved end residues are part of each CDR3. A D gene is named only where the DNA matches it firmly. Not all rows give a size; the values are once, few, many and, for expanded clones, a class.

V	size	D	J	CDR3	DNA
TRBV6-1	-	-	TRBJ1-6	CASSEHSVAPLHF	TGTGCCAGCAGTGAACACTCTGTGGCACCCCTCCACTTT
TRBV5-1	-	TRBD1	TRBJ2-2	CASSGTGQGGTGELFF	TGCGCCAGCAGCGGGACGGGACAGGGAGGCACCGGGGAGCTGTTTTTT
TRBV5-4	-	-	TRBJ1-2	CASSPDSADYGYTF	TGTGCCAGCAGCCCTGACAGTGCGGACTATGGCTACACCTTC
TRBV28	once	TRBD1	TRBJ2-2	CASSSVRTGSTGELFF	TGTGCCAGCAGTTCAGTACGGACAGGGAGCACCGGGGAGCTGTTTTTT
TRBV7-3	-	-	TRBJ2-2	CASSPGQNTGELFF	TGTGCCAGCAGCCCCGGACAGAACACCGGGGAGCTGTTTTTT
TRBV6-1	once	-	TRBJ1-5	CASSEAGGVDQPQHF	TGTGCCAGCAGTGAAGCTGGGGGGGTTGATCAGCCCCAGCATTTT
TRBV23-1	-	TRBD1	TRBJ1-2	CASSQRRDRGRIGYTF	TGCGCCAGCAGTCAACGCCGGGACAGGGGGCGGATAGGCTACACCTTC
TRBV10-3	-	TRBD1	TRBJ1-6	CAIRRGQEESPLHF	TGTGCCATCAGGCGGGGACAGGAAGAATCACCCCTCCACTTT
TRBV10-2	-	TRBD1	TRBJ2-1	CASSGGGTGWNEQFF	TGCGCCAGCAGTGGGGGAGGGACAGGGTGGAATGAGCAGTTCTTC
TRBV7-6	-	TRBD1	TRBJ1-1	CASSPRGQPEAFF	TGTGCCAGCAGCCCACGGGGACAGCCCGAAGCTTTCTTT
TRBV27	-	-	TRBJ2-7	CASSQGTPSYEQYF	TGTGCCAGCAGCCAGGGGACGCCCTCCTACGAGCAGTACTTC
TRBV4-1	-	TRBD1	TRBJ1-2	CASSQAGTVRYGYTF	TGCGCCAGCAGCCAGGCCGGGACAGTCCGCTATGGCTACACCTTC
TRBV27	-	-	TRBJ2-7	CASTERGGSGQQYF	TGTGCCAGCACCGAGCGTGGAGGTAGTGGCCAGCAGTACTTC
TRBV5-4	-	TRBD1	TRBJ2-3	CASSSGQGTDTQYF	TGTGCCAGCAGCTCAGGACAGGGCACAGATACGCAGTATTTT
TRBV2	-	TRBD1	TRBJ1-2	CASSVGQDRYGYTF	TGTGCCAGCAGCGTTGGACAGGATCGCTATGGCTACACCTTC
TRBV24-1	-	TRBD2	TRBJ2-7	CATSDTSGRTYEQYF	TGTGCCACCAGTGATACGAGCGGGAGGACCTACGAGCAGTACTTC
TRBV19	-	-	TRBJ2-3	CASSIDTAYTDTQYF	TGTGCCAGTAGTATCGACACGGCCTACACAGATACGCAGTATTTT
TRBV18	-	-	TRBJ1-2	CASSPGGHGYTF	TGTGCCAGCTCACCGGGTGGGCATGGCTACACCTTC
TRBV3-1/TRBV3-2	-	-	TRBJ1-6	CASSQDPGVMALHF	TGTGCCAGCAGCCAAGACCCCGGGGTGATGGCCCTCCACTTT
TRBV9	-	TRBD1	TRBJ2-7	CASSIDRGYEQYF	TGTGCCAGCAGCATAGACAGGGGGTACGAGCAGTACTTC
TRBV6-4	-	-	TRBJ2-2	CASSRTWAGELFF	TGTGCCAGCAGCCGGACATGGGCCGGGGAGCTGTTTTTT
TRBV2	-	-	TRBJ1-2	CASSAQNYGYTF	TGTGCCAGCAGTGCGCAGAACTATGGCTACACCTTC
TRBV7-9	-	-	TRBJ1-5	CASSEGRMGNQPQHF	TGTGCCAGCAGCGAGGGTCGGATGGGCAATCAGCCCCAGCATTTT